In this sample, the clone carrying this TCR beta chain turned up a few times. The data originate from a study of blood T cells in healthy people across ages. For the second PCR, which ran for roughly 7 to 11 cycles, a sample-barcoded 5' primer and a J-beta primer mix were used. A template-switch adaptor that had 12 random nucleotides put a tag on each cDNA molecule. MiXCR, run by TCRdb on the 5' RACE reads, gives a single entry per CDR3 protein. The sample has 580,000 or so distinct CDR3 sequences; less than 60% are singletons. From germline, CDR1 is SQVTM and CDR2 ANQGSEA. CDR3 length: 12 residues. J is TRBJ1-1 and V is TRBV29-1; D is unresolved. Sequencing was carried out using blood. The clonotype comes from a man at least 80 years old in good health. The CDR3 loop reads CTPWRLNTEAFF. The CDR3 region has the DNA TGCACCCCTTGGAGATTGAACACTGAAGCTTTCTTT.